What follows are 22 T cell receptor beta chains derived from one specimen sequenced in a study of tumor-infiltrating lymphocytes in oesophageal squamous cell carcinoma. Using its own MiXCR run on the PCR reads, TCRdb lists one record per CDR3 protein. Here the sample spans over 20,000 distinct CDR3 sequences, 30% to 40% being singletons. The sample comprised esophageal tumor tissue. The source is a male donor with esophageal squamous cell carcinoma.

This clonotype was seen a handful of times. The chain is built from TRBV27 and TRBJ2-2, with D possibly TRBD2 on 6 matching bases. The CDR3 is made up of 15 amino acids. Trimming took 8 bases from V and 6 from J, leaving 19 bases between them. CDR1 and CDR2 from the germline V gene are MNHEY and SMNVEV (reference sequence). This CDR3 is CASAAGRAFSGELFF. Written as DNA, the CDR3 is TGTGCCAGCGCGGCGGGGCGGGCTTTTTCCGGGGAGCTGTTTTTT.

This clonotype was observed a handful of times. The chain links TRBV20-1 to TRBJ1-6; D may be TRBD1 (5 bases). The ends were cut back, 8 bases at V and 14 bases at J, with 16 bases in the middle. Germline CDR1 and CDR2: DFQATT and SNEGSKA (reference sequence). The CDR3 consists of 11 residues. The CDR3 reads CSTARGGTLHF. The CDR3 region has the DNA TGCAGTACCGCTAGGGGAGGAACCCTCCACTTT.

A word on this clonotype: A junction boundary mismatches the germline segment, possibly from a read error. The chain links TRBV7-2 to TRBJ2-3, with D perhaps matching TRBD2 (6 bases). Germline V gene sequence: CDR1 SGHTA, CDR2 FQGNSA. The CDR3 is made up of 14 amino acids. The CDR3 DNA follows: TGTGCCAGCAGCTTAGGGCCGTCTGGAGGGGTGACTTTCTTT. As protein: CASSLGPSGGVTFF.

The V and J genes are TRBV6-6 and TRBJ1-1; D not certain. Germline assignment: CDR1 MNHNY and CDR2 SVGAGI (reference sequence). Trimming took 0 bases from V and 0 from J, leaving 2 bases between them. CDR3 length: 13 residues. CDR3 in amino acids: CASSYSVNTEAFF. The CDR3 DNA is TGTGCCAGCAGTTACTCCGTGAACACTGAAGCTTTCTTT.

The rearrangement uses TRBV11-2 and TRBJ2-1, with 15 bases aligning to TRBD2. The end of the DNA fits TRBJ2-5 better, so the J call may be wrong. The CDR3 runs to 17 residues. Looked up from germline, CDR1 is SGHAT and CDR2 is FQNNGV. The CDR3 DNA is TGTGCCAGCAGCGGAGGGACTAGCGGGAGGTTTCAAGAGACCCAGTACTTC. Translation: CASSGGTSGRFQETQYF.

The rearrangement links TRBV6-8 to TRBJ2-5; 8 bases line up with TRBD2. CDR3 length equals 14 residues. After removal of 7 bases from V and 11 bases from J, the junction contained 15 bases not matched to a gene. Germline V gene sequence: CDR1 MNHGY, CDR2 SAAAGT. In DNA, the CDR3 is TGTGCCAGCAAGGCTAGCGGGTTTTACAATGAGCAGTACTTC. The encoded protein is CASKASGFYNEQYF.

J is TRBJ2-1 and V is TRBV7-6, with D hard to call. The ends were cut back, 1 base at V and 0 bases at J, with 7 bases in the middle. The CDR3 extends over 15 amino acids. The germline CDR1 and CDR2 sequences are SGHVS and FNYEAQ. CDR3 DNA: TGTGCCAGCAGCTTAGTATCCAGCTCCTACAATGAGCAGTTCTTC. Translated: CASSLVSSSYNEQFF.

The gene calls are TRBV11-3 and TRBJ2-1; D is uncertain. The CDR3 is 10 residues long. Germline V gene sequence: CDR1 SGHNT, CDR2 YENEEA. The CDR3 nucleotides are TGTGTTAGCCCCGGCAATGAGCAGTTCTTC. Protein product: CVSPGNEQFF.

This clonotype was observed many times. This chain joins TRBV6-1 and TRBJ1-1, with D tentatively TRBD1 (6 bases). Germline CDR1 and CDR2: MNHNS and SASEGT. V was trimmed by 6 bases and J by 1 base, leaving 15 bases between them. CDR3 length equals 15 residues. CDR3 nucleotide sequence: TGTGCCAGCAGACGGTACAGGGTAGGGAACACTGAAGCTTTCTTT. This sequence encodes CASRRYRVGNTEAFF.

This clonotype has a single count. The CDR3 ends on some other residue instead of the conserved phenylalanine or tryptophan, so this is likely a read error. No DNA is shown, since the ends of the CDR3 on it are uncertain; the CDR3 is the one TCRdb lists. CDR3 protein: CASSDFEGA. The chain combines TRBV25-1 with TRBJ2-3; the table's D call, TRBD1, was not checked against the DNA. 9 amino acids form the CDR3, both terminal residues included. Germline loops: CDR1 MGHDK, CDR2 SYGVNS.

J is TRBJ2-3 and V is TRBV7-6; 7 bases line up with TRBD1. CDR3 length: 15 amino acids. V was clipped by 5 bases and J by 0 bases; unmatched bases: 5. Germline loops: CDR1 SGHVS, CDR2 FNYEAQ. CDR3 nucleotides: TGTGCCAGCAGCCCACGACAGGGAAGCACAGATACGCAGTATTTT. Translation: CASSPRQGSTDTQYF.

The chain uses TRBV4-1 and TRBJ1-1; TRBD1 aligns across 8 bases. V shed 4 bases, J shed 3 bases, and the junction held 10 bases outside the gene matches. The germline CDR1 and CDR2 sequences are MGHRA and YSYEKL. The CDR3 runs to 16 residues. The CDR3 loop reads CASSPRQGRMDTEAFF. As DNA, the CDR3 is TGCGCCAGCAGCCCCAGACAGGGGAGGATGGACACTGAAGCTTTCTTT.

The chain uses TRBV2 and TRBJ2-1; D not resolved. CDR3 length equals 16 residues. The V end was cut by 2 bases, the J end by 0 bases, with 11 bases between. Germline V CDR1 and CDR2: SNHLY, FYNNEI. CDR3 sequence: CASSESRSSSYNEQFF. CDR3 DNA sequence: TGTGCCAGCAGTGAATCGCGGTCGAGCTCCTACAATGAGCAGTTCTTC.

This clonotype has a count of ten or more. V usage is TRBV6-4 and J usage is TRBJ2-3; TRBD1 aligns across 9 bases. Near its end, the DNA agrees better with TRBJ2-7, so the J call may be wrong. The CDR3 runs 16 residues. The germline CDR1 and CDR2 sequences are MRHNA and SNTAGT. CDR3 loop: CASSDGIRDRVYEQYF. CDR3 bases: TGTGCCAGCAGTGACGGCATCCGGGACAGGGTCTACGAGCAGTACTTC.

Ten or more counts support this clonotype. The chain uses TRBV6-1 and TRBJ2-2, with D perhaps matching TRBD1 (7 bases). V gave up 5 bases and J gave up 5 bases, with 18 bases separating them. Per the germline V gene, CDR1 is MNHNS and CDR2 is SASEGT. CDR3 length: 16 amino acids. DNA for the CDR3: TGTGCCAGCAGTTCCAAAGACAGGGCGGGGACCGGGGAGCTGTTTTTT. Translated: CASSSKDRAGTGELFF.

This clonotype has ten or more counts. This chain joins TRBV5-4 and TRBJ2-2; 8 bases line up with TRBD2. J was trimmed by 8 bases and V by 6 bases; bases with no gene match: 6. The CDR3 length is 13 residues. Germline V gene lookup returns CDR1 SGHNT and CDR2 YYREEE (reference sequence). The DNA for the CDR3 is TGTGCCAGCACCATCGGGGGGGATGGGGAGCTGTTTTTT. Residues: CASTIGGDGELFF.

The chain joins TRBV20-1 to TRBJ2-3, with a possible D match to TRBD2 (6 bases). The CDR3 extends over 14 amino acids. Germline-derived CDR1 and CDR2 are DFQATT and SNEGSKA (reference sequence). V shed 1 base and J shed 5 bases, with 13 bases lying between them. The CDR3 sequence is CSARVLPSVDTQYF. CDR3 bases: TGCAGTGCTAGAGTGCTCCCTAGCGTAGATACGCAGTATTTT.

V usage is TRBV7-8 and J usage is TRBJ2-7; D not resolved. Trimming took off 1 base at V and 7 bases at J, with 17 bases between the two ends. This CDR3 spans 15 amino acids. The germline gives CDR1 SGHVS, CDR2 FQNEAQ. The CDR3 sequence: CASSLVGQVNNEQYF. For the CDR3, the DNA is TGTGCCAGCAGCTTAGTCGGGCAGGTCAACAATGAGCAGTACTTC.

As concerns this clonotype: Being one base from a much bigger clone, this may be a read error. V usage is TRBV18 and J usage is TRBJ2-5; D is uncertain. Looked up from germline, CDR1 is KGHSH and CDR2 is LQKENI. Trimming stripped 1 base from V and 2 bases from J, with 5 bases between. The CDR3 sequence is 13 residues long. The CDR3 spells CASSPQGQETQYF. The CDR3 DNA sequence: TGTGCCAGCTCACCACAAGGGCAAGAGACCCAGTACTTC.

In the case of this clonotype: The conserved final phenylalanine or tryptophan is absent from the CDR3, which likely points to a read error. The DNA is left out, because the CDR3 cannot be placed on it with certainty; the CDR3 is given as TCRdb lists it. V usage is TRBV7-6 and J usage is TRBJ2-7; TRBD1 is taken as the D call from the table, unchecked against the DNA. The germline gives CDR1 SGHVS, CDR2 FNYEAQ. A total of 16 residues make up the CDR3, ends included. The CDR3 sequence is CASSLAGGGGQIRSTS.

This clonotype was seen at least ten times. The chain employs TRBV6-1 and TRBJ1-1; 7 bases align to TRBD1. The germline V gene encodes CDR1 MNHNS and CDR2 SASEGT. V shed 4 bases, J shed 4 bases, and the junction held 9 bases outside the gene matches. The CDR3 contains 15 residues. This chain's CDR3 is CASSGRQGGSTEAFF. The CDR3 bases are TGTGCCAGCAGTGGGAGACAGGGTGGTAGCACTGAAGCTTTCTTT.

Comment on this clonotype: A single base separates this from a much larger clone, so it may be a read error. The chain is built from TRBV19 and TRBJ2-7; TRBD2 matches 10 bases. The J call may not be correct, given that the DNA end is closer to TRBJ2-1. Germline loops: CDR1 LNHDA, CDR2 SQIVND (reference sequence). The CDR3 is 16 amino acids. The CDR3 here is CASSIVGLAGANEQFF. The CDR3 nucleotides are TGTGCCAGTAGTATAGTAGGGCTAGCGGGAGCGAATGAGCAGTTCTTC.